This TCR beta chain was obtained from a study of cytomegalovirus exposure and HLA in healthy donors. Per germline, CDR1 LNHDA and CDR2 SQIVND (reference sequence). The CDR3 sequence is 13 residues long. Trimming took 8 bases from V and 6 from J; bases not matched to a gene: 9. The PCR was carried out with 60 Vbeta primers and 13 Jbeta primers. The method was immunoSEQ multiplex PCR; TCRdb's version includes in-frame clones alone and lacks a portion of them. The data contain over 150,000 clones, approximately 76% of them seen just once; the ten biggest clones take up over 1.1%. Findings of the study overall: Later on, a genetic analysis was performed. It linked a missense variant in DCLRE1C with V- and J-gene trimming of TCR beta. Analyses of presence and absence presupposed an approximately uniform sequencing depth across donors.

Of note for this clone: What it binds is unknown.

The rearrangement uses TRBV19 and TRBJ2-7; 8 nucleotides line up with TRBD1. The sequencing input was PBMCs. This TCR came from a man aged 60-69 years in good health and CMV-seronegative. The CDR3 is CASAGTGGFEQYF. In DNA form, the CDR3 reads TGTGCCAGTGCCGGGACAGGAGGCTTCGAGCAGTACTTC.